Below are 9 T cell receptor beta chains sequenced from a single sample in a study of T cell responses to AZD1222 COVID-19 vaccine. Sequencing was performed with immunoSEQ multiplex PCR; in TCRdb, only in-frame clones are kept and a portion is missing. The repertoire holds about 100,000 clones, around 87% seen once, with 4.2% in the top ten. Sequenced here: peripheral blood, sampled on day 0 of MenACWY control vaccination. Source of these receptors: an adult in good health.

This sequence joins TRBV2 and TRBJ2-1; 9 bases agree with TRBD1. The germline CDR1 and CDR2 sequences are SNHLY and FYNNEI. J lost 7 bases, V lost 2 bases, and 9 bases had no gene match. CDR3 length: 16 residues. The CDR3 nucleotides are TGTGCCAGCAGTGAATTCGGGACAGGGCCCGTGAATGAGCAGTTCTTC. Amino acids: CASSEFGTGPVNEQFF.

The V gene is TRBV29-1, the J gene TRBJ1-1; no firm D call. Germline CDR1 reads SQVTM; CDR2 reads ANQGSEA. With 0 bases removed from V and 5 bases from J, the gap between germline ends came to 10 bases. The CDR3 length is 13 residues. The CDR3 nucleotides are TGCAGCGTTGAAGATCTTGGGAGGACTGAAGCTTTCTTT. Translating it yields CSVEDLGRTEAFF.

V usage is TRBV19 and J usage is TRBJ1-6; unclear D gene. V was shortened by 3 bases and J by 9 bases, with 12 bases between the two germline ends. Germline V gene lookup returns CDR1 LNHDA and CDR2 SQIVND (reference sequence). CDR3 size: 14 residues. The CDR3 DNA is TGTGCCAGTAGTATTTTGGGTTGGGGTTCACCCCTCCACTTT. As protein: CASSILGWGSPLHF.

The chain has TRBV9 and TRBJ2-5; maybe TRBD2 (5 bases). The CDR3 extends over 13 amino acids. Germline-derived CDR1 and CDR2 are SGDLS and YYNGEE. Trimming cost V 4 bases and J 5 bases, with 12 bases left between them. CDR3 protein: CASSQNPGETQYF. CDR3 bases: TGTGCCAGCAGCCAGAACCCGGGGGAGACCCAGTACTTC.

A few counts support this clone. The chain is built from TRBV7-6 and TRBJ1-1, with a possible D match to TRBD1 (6 bases). The length of the CDR3 is 15 residues. Trimming took 1 base from V and 6 from J, leaving 15 bases between them. Germline CDR1 is SGHVS and CDR2 is FNYEAQ. This chain's CDR3 is CASSLVRGATAEAFF. The DNA for the CDR3 is TGTGCCAGCAGCTTAGTTCGGGGGGCTACCGCTGAAGCTTTCTTT.

The gene calls are TRBV7-2 and TRBJ1-1; the D is unclear. Trimming left V 0 bases short and J 5 bases short, with 7 bases between. The CDR3 length is 13 residues. Per germline, CDR1 SGHTA and CDR2 FQGNSA. The CDR3 reads CASSLARATEAFF. CDR3 coding DNA: TGTGCCAGCAGCTTAGCGAGGGCGACTGAAGCTTTCTTT.

The chain carries TRBV3-1 (or the pseudogene TRBV3-2) and TRBJ1-1; 7 positions agree with TRBD1. Germline trimming cut 1 base from V and 10 bases from J; bases unmatched to any gene: 6. The V gene's germline CDR1 is LGHDT and CDR2 YNNKEL (reference sequence). The CDR3 runs 13 residues. The CDR3 DNA sequence: TGTGCCAGCAGCCAAGCAACAGGGGTGGTAGCTTTCTTT. Protein product: CASSQATGVVAFF.

J is TRBJ2-5 and V is TRBV5-4, with TRBD1 matching 7 bases. The CDR3 runs to 14 residues. Germline CDR1 SGHNT, CDR2 YYREEE (reference sequence). Trimming removed 4 bases from V and 1 base from J; junction bases left unmatched: 4. CDR3 loop: CASSRQGSQETQYF. Here the CDR3 DNA reads TGTGCCAGCAGCCGACAGGGTTCCCAAGAGACCCAGTACTTC. Full variable domain (missing parts from reference TRBV5-4 and TRBJ2-5): ETGVTQSPTHLIKTRGQQVTLRCSSQSGHNTVSWYQQALGQGPQFIFQYYREEENGRGNFPPRFSGLQFPNYSSELNVNALELDDSALYLCASSRQGSQETQYFGPGTRLLVL.

The chain uses TRBV28 and TRBJ1-2, with D possibly matching TRBD1 (5 bases). Germline V gene lookup returns CDR1 MDHEN and CDR2 SYDVKM. The CDR3 has 12 amino acids. V was clipped by 5 bases and J by 5 bases, with 9 bases between them. CDR3 residues: CASSQGQYGYTF. The DNA of the CDR3 is TGTGCCAGCAGTCAGGGCCAGTATGGCTACACCTTC.